The 16 T cell receptor beta chains below come from one sample, sequenced in a study of OX40 agonist ivuxolimab in advanced cancers. The library was produced with the immunoSEQ multiplex PCR assay. Entries here come from immuneACCESS through TCRdb and include only in-frame sequences with V and J called. Some clones fail to appear in such tables; in the studies checked, an unresolved V gene covers under half of the shortfall, and the cause of the remainder is unknown. The sample table shows roughly 70,000 clones, and roughly 87% are seen once. The ten largest clones represent about 2.7% of the sample. The sample was CD4+ or CD8+ T cells sorted from blood, taken in a trial of the OX40 agonist ivuxolimab. The receptors derive from an adult with an advanced solid tumor such as melanoma, head and neck, liver or kidney cancer.

This rearrangement joins TRBV5-1 to TRBJ2-7; D ambiguous. V was trimmed by 6 bases and J by 7 bases, leaving 20 bases between them. CDR3 length: 14 amino acids. Germline-derived CDR1 and CDR2 are SGHRS and YFSETQ. DNA for the CDR3: TGCGCCAGCACCCTTGGCCTCTCCGAAGGGGAGCAGTACTTC. Its translation is CASTLGLSEGEQYF.

This rearrangement joins TRBV4-2 to TRBJ1-2, with a weak D call TRBD1 (5 bases). In germline, CDR1 is LGHNA, CDR2 YNFKEQ. V was cut by 1 base and J by 1 base, with 13 bases left in between. CDR3 length: 16 residues. The CDR3 protein is CASSQGGYTVNYGYTF. The CDR3 DNA follows: TGTGCCAGCAGCCAAGGGGGGTATACAGTTAACTATGGCTACACCTTC.

The genes are TRBV5-4 and TRBJ1-2, with 7 bases identical to TRBD1. The junction had 5 bases not matched to a gene; V was cut back by 4 bases and J by 2 bases. Looked up from germline, CDR1 is SGHNT and CDR2 is YYREEE (reference sequence). The length of the CDR3 is 14 residues. The CDR3 spells CASSRQGVNYGYTF. CDR3 nucleotides: TGTGCCAGCAGCCGACAGGGAGTCAACTATGGCTACACCTTC.

The chain has TRBV18 and TRBJ1-4; the match to TRBD1 covers 7 bases. V trimming: 0 bases; J trimming: 8 bases; junction bases outside the gene matches: 6. CDR1 KGHSH and CDR2 LQKENI come from the germline V gene. The CDR3 covers 15 residues. CDR3 coding DNA: TGTGCCAGCTCACCACCGAGACAGGGAAGGGAAAAACTGTTTTTT. Translating gives CASSPPRQGREKLFF.

This sequence joins TRBV6-6 and TRBJ1-5; 7 bases are shared with TRBD1. This CDR3 has 14 amino acids. Germline CDR1 reads MNHNY; CDR2 reads SVGAGI (reference sequence). The V and J ends lost 5 bases and 1 base, in that order; junction bases with no gene match: 2. The CDR3 protein is CASSETGSNQPQHF. CDR3 coding DNA: TGTGCCAGCAGTGAGACAGGGAGCAATCAGCCCCAGCATTTT.

The rearrangement links TRBV11-2 to TRBJ2-7; 7 nucleotides agree with TRBD2. The CDR3 is 12 residues long. Germline V gives CDR1 SGHAT, CDR2 FQNNGV. Trimming removed 5 bases from V and 3 bases from J; junction bases left unmatched: 1. CDR3: CASSGGGYEQYF. For the CDR3, the DNA is TGTGCCAGCAGCGGCGGGGGCTACGAGCAGTACTTC.

The V and J genes are TRBV2 and TRBJ1-1; weak D call: TRBD1 (5 bases). CDR1 is SNHLY and CDR2 is FYNNEI in the germline V gene. Trimming cost V 4 bases and J 8 bases, with 11 bases left between them. This CDR3 is 12 amino acids long. This CDR3 is CASSGQSYEAFF. CDR3 in DNA: TGTGCCAGCAGTGGACAGTCCTACGAAGCTTTCTTT.

In nucleotides, the CDR3 is TGTGCCTGGATCGGGGGGAGGATGAACACTGAAGCTTTCTTT. This codes for CAWIGGRMNTEAFF. The chain combines TRBV30 with TRBJ1-1; the D gene is possibly TRBD1 (5 bases). The V and J ends lost 4 bases and 0 bases respectively, with 12 bases between them. The germline gives CDR1 GTSNPN, CDR2 SVGIG (reference sequence). CDR3 length equals 14 residues. Together with reference TRBV30 and TRBJ1-1, the CDR3 gives the full variable domain: SQTIHQWPATLVQPVGSPLSLECTVEGTSNPNLYWYRQAAGRGLQLLFYSVGIGQISSEVPQNLSASRPQDRQFILSSKKLLLSDSGFYLCAWIGGRMNTEAFFGQGTRLTVV.

V is TRBV28 and J is TRBJ1-4, with D uncertain. This CDR3 comprises 13 residues. The V gene lost 5 bases and the J gene lost 5 bases, with 9 bases spanning the gap. Germline V gene lookup returns CDR1 MDHEN and CDR2 SYDVKM. CDR3 nucleotide sequence: TGTGCCAGCAGTACGCCGGCGAATGAAAAACTGTTTTTT. Translation: CASSTPANEKLFF. Variable domain in full (rest from reference TRBV28 and TRBJ1-4): DVKVTQSSRYLVKRTGEKVFLECVQDMDHENMFWYRQDPGLGLRLIYFSYDVKMKEKGDIPEGYSVSREKKERFSLILESASTNQTSMYLCASSTPANEKLFFGSGTQLSVL.

The V call is TRBV7-2, the J call TRBJ2-3; 10 nucleotides align to TRBD2. Germline assignment: CDR1 SGHTA and CDR2 FQGNSA. V dropped 2 bases and J dropped 1; count of bases not matched to a gene: 0. This CDR3 region has 15 residues. The CDR3 loop reads CASSLLAGGTDTQYF. The CDR3 DNA sequence: TGTGCCAGCAGCTTACTAGCGGGGGGCACAGATACGCAGTATTTT.

The gene calls are TRBV11-3 and TRBJ2-5; D is unclear. This CDR3 is 13 amino acids long. Germline V lookup: CDR1 SGHNT, CDR2 YENEEA. Between the trimmed V and J ends, which lost 1 base and 1 base, there was a span of 4 bases. This CDR3 is CASSLGSQETQYF. Written as DNA, the CDR3 is TGTGCCAGCAGCTTAGGAAGCCAAGAGACCCAGTACTTC.

The genes are TRBV7-9 and TRBJ1-1, with TRBD1 matching 7 bases. Looked up from germline, CDR1 is SEHNR and CDR2 is FQNEAQ (reference sequence). The CDR3 sequence is 11 residues long. Trimming cost V 4 bases and J 11 bases; bases outside gene matches: 4. The CDR3 protein is CASSSLTGAFF. Here the CDR3 DNA reads TGTGCCAGCAGCTCCCTGACAGGGGCTTTCTTT.

The genes are TRBV5-1 and TRBJ2-3; TRBD2 aligns across 7 bases. The CDR3 has 18 amino acids. Germline assignment: CDR1 SGHRS and CDR2 YFSETQ. The ends lost 0 bases at V and 1 base at J; junction bases unmatched: 11. The CDR3 DNA is TGCGCCAGCAGCTTGGAAAAGGTCTTGAGCGGGGGCACAGATACGCAGTATTTT. This sequence encodes CASSLEKVLSGGTDTQYF.

The J gene is TRBJ2-7, the V gene TRBV13; possibly TRBD2 for D (6 bases). The CDR3 has 14 amino acids. V was pared by 3 bases and J by 2 bases, with 11 bases between. Germline CDR1 and CDR2: PRHDT and FYEKMQ (reference sequence). The CDR3 DNA reads as TGTGCCAGCAGCTTTGGAGGGAGGCCCTACGAGCAGTACTTC. Protein: CASSFGGRPYEQYF.

CDR3 DNA: TGTGCCAGCAGTTTCAGGAGGGTTCGCAATCAGCCCCAGCATTTT. Translated: CASSFRRVRNQPQHF. V usage is TRBV7-3 and J usage is TRBJ1-5, with no clear D. Trimming took off 6 bases at V and 2 bases at J, with 14 bases between the two ends. The germline V gene has CDR1 SGHTA and CDR2 FQGTGA. The CDR3 consists of 15 residues.

The chain joins TRBV27 to TRBJ2-5; D remains unclear. From germline, CDR1 is MNHEY and CDR2 SMNVEV (reference sequence). The CDR3 spans 11 residues. The V end lost 4 bases, the J end lost 1 base, and 1 base lay between the germline ends. The DNA of the CDR3 is TGTGCCAGCAGTTCCCAAGAGACCCAGTACTTC. It encodes CASSSQETQYF.